One and the same sample provided the 13 T cell receptor beta chains below, sequenced in a study of response to subunit inactivated influenza vaccine. In TCRdb, the RT-PCR reads were re-called with MiXCR into one record per CDR3 protein. The sample holds 500,000 or so distinct CDR3 sequences, 15% to 20% seen once. Sequences were derived from CD4+ T cells sorted from PBMCs, sampled 23 months after vaccination. Receptors were obtained from a man aged 50 to 69 who received an inactivated influenza vaccine.

This clonotype was found a few times. The chain joins TRBV7-2 to TRBJ2-7, with 9 bases matching TRBD1. Germline V CDR1 and CDR2: SGHTA, FQGNSA. V trimming: 6 bases; J trimming: 7 bases; junction bases outside the gene matches: 13. The CDR3 sequence is 15 residues long. The CDR3 DNA reads as TGTGCCAGCAGGATCGGGGGACAGGGACATGTGGAGCAGTACTTC. Translation: CASRIGGQGHVEQYF. The complete variable domain, with remaining parts taken from reference TRBV7-2 and TRBJ2-7, reads GAGVSQSPSNKVTEKGKDVELRCDPISGHTALYWYRQSLGQGLEFLIYFQGNSAPDKSGLPSDRFSAERTGGSVSTLTIQRTQQEDSAVYLCASRIGGQGHVEQYFGPGTRLTVT.

The chain uses TRBV11-1 and TRBJ2-2, with 14 positions matching TRBD2. This CDR3 is built from 15 residues. Germline V gives CDR1 SGHAT, CDR2 FQDESV (reference sequence). V gave up 8 bases and J gave up 6 bases; unmatched junction bases: 5. In nucleotides, the CDR3 is TGTGCCAGCTCCAAGGGACTAGCGGGAGCCGGGGAGCTGTTTTTT. Its translation: CASSKGLAGAGELFF. Combining the CDR3 with reference TRBV11-1 and TRBJ2-2 gives the whole variable domain EAEVAQSPRYKITEKSQAVAFWCDPISGHATLYWYRQILGQGPELLVQFQDESVVDDSQLPKDRFSAERLKGVDSTLKIQPAELGDSAMYLCASSKGLAGAGELFFGEGSRLTVL.

The chain couples TRBV4-1 to TRBJ1-6, with a weak D call TRBD1 (6 bases). Trimming stripped 0 bases from V and 9 bases from J, with 12 bases between. CDR3 size: 15 residues. Germline-derived CDR1 and CDR2 are MGHRA and YSYEKL. The CDR3 is CASSQDEQGGSPLHF. In nucleotides, the CDR3 is TGCGCCAGCAGCCAAGACGAACAGGGAGGTTCACCCCTCCACTTT.

About this clonotype itself: Relative to the germline gene, one junction end is altered; a read error may explain this. V usage is TRBV18 and J usage is TRBJ1-1, with TRBD1 as a possible D gene (5 bases). Germline lookup yields CDR1 KGHSH and CDR2 LQKENI. The CDR3 loop spans 14 amino acids. CDR3: CASSPLGQNTEAFF. CDR3 sequence (DNA): TGTGCCAGCTCGCCACTAGGACAGAACACTGAAGCTTTCTTT.

The chain employs TRBV20-1 and TRBJ2-5, with 13 nucleotides matching TRBD2. The CDR3 is made up of 14 amino acids. V lost 4 bases, J lost 5 bases, and 4 bases stayed unmatched. The germline CDR1 and CDR2 sequences are DFQATT and SNEGSKA (reference sequence). As DNA, the CDR3 is TGCAGTGCTAACCCACTAGCGGGAGGGGAGACCCAGTACTTC. It specifies CSANPLAGGETQYF.

The chain combines TRBV5-1 with TRBJ2-7; possible D gene TRBD2, 5 bases. In germline, CDR1 is SGHRS, CDR2 YFSETQ. The CDR3 is made up of 13 amino acids. The V end was cut by 0 bases, the J end by 6 bases, with 10 bases between. CDR3 protein: CASSLAGLSEQYF. CDR3 bases: TGCGCCAGCAGCTTGGCGGGGTTAAGCGAGCAGTACTTC.

This chain joins TRBV29-1 and TRBJ1-2, with D possibly matching TRBD1 (6 bases). V was trimmed by 3 bases and J by 4 bases, leaving 18 bases between them. Germline V gene data show CDR1 as SQVTM and CDR2 as ANQGSEA. There are 15 residues in the CDR3. The chain's CDR3 is CSVDGGPPPRYGYTF. In DNA form, the CDR3 reads TGCAGCGTTGATGGGGGGCCCCCCCCACGCTATGGCTACACCTTC.

This clonotype was counted between two and nine times. V and J are TRBV6-1 and TRBJ2-5; tentatively, D is TRBD1 or TRBD2 (5 bases each). The V end lost 8 bases, the J end lost 1 base, and 14 bases lay between the germline ends. Germline V CDR1 and CDR2: MNHNS, SASEGT. The CDR3 has 14 amino acids. The CDR3 loop is CASGSGRFQETQYF. The DNA for the CDR3 is TGTGCCAGCGGCTCAGGGAGATTCCAAGAGACCCAGTACTTC.

V usage is TRBV6-2 or TRBV6-3 and J usage is TRBJ2-5; D is possibly TRBD2 (6 bases). Between the trimmed V and J ends, which lost 5 bases and 3 bases, there was a span of 22 bases. The CDR3 covers 17 residues. The germline CDR1 and CDR2 sequences are MNHEY and SVGEGT. The CDR3 nucleotides are TGTGCCAGCAGTAAACAAGTTGGTGGACTACCGGAAGAGACCCAGTACTTC. Residues: CASSKQVGGLPEETQYF.

This chain uses TRBV4-3 with TRBJ2-1, with 8 positions matching TRBD1. The length of the CDR3 is 15 residues. Germline trimming cut 3 bases from V and 0 bases from J; bases unmatched to any gene: 1. Germline V CDR1 and CDR2: LGHNA, YSLEER. In nucleotides, the CDR3 is TGCGCCAGCAGCCAGGACAGGGTCTCCTACAATGAGCAGTTCTTC. Translated: CASSQDRVSYNEQFF.

DNA for the CDR3: TGCAGTGCCAGACTAGCGGGACATCTGAACACCGGGGAGCTGTTTTTT. It codes for CSARLAGHLNTGELFF. The gene calls are TRBV20-1 and TRBJ2-2; TRBD2 aligns across 11 bases. The J segment lost 1 base and the V segment lost 6 bases, leaving 7 bases of the junction unmatched. Germline CDR1 and CDR2: DFQATT and SNEGSKA (reference sequence). The CDR3 has 16 residues.

V is TRBV20-1 and J is TRBJ2-1, with D possibly matching TRBD2 (5 bases). Germline V gene sequence: CDR1 DFQATT, CDR2 SNEGSKA (reference sequence). CDR3 size: 12 residues. CDR3 sequence (DNA): TGCACCGGCGGGCTTGGCCACAATGAGCAGTTCTTC. It codes for CTGGLGHNEQFF.

The chain carries TRBV27 and TRBJ1-2; 8 bases map to TRBD1. This CDR3 region has 16 residues. V lost 5 bases to trimming and J lost 3 bases; unmatched junction nucleotides: 11. Germline V gene lookup returns CDR1 MNHEY and CDR2 SMNVEV (reference sequence). CDR3 protein: CASSPNRGGGYYGYTF. In DNA form, the CDR3 reads TGTGCCAGCAGTCCCAACAGGGGGGGAGGTTACTATGGCTACACCTTC.